What follows are 27 T cell receptor beta chains derived from one specimen sequenced in a study of blood T cell repertoires in COVID-19. Repertoires were generated with immunoSEQ multiplex PCR, while TCRdb's copy carries only in-frame clones and drops some. The table includes approximately 120,000 clones, around 70% detected once. The specimen sequenced was peripheral blood. These receptors were obtained from an elderly man with COVID-19, enrolled during active disease.

This chain links TRBV9 with TRBJ2-1, with 7 nucleotides matching TRBD2. The germline V gene has CDR1 SGDLS and CDR2 YYNGEE. The CDR3 runs 13 residues. V was clipped by 5 bases and J by 5 bases; unmatched bases: 4. The CDR3 nucleotides are TGTGCCAGCAGATCTAGCGGCCACAATGAGCAGTTCTTC. Translation gives CASRSSGHNEQFF.

This clone was seen a few times. The V and J genes are TRBV6-5 and TRBJ1-1; possibly TRBD1 for D (5 bases). Trimming took off 7 bases at V and 5 bases at J, with 14 bases between the two ends. CDR3 length equals 13 residues. The V gene's germline CDR1 is MNHEY and CDR2 SVGAGI. CDR3 sequence (DNA): TGTGCCAGCACCCCCTGGGGGGGGACTGAAGCTTTCTTT. Translating gives CASTPWGGTEAFF.

The J gene is TRBJ2-2, the V gene TRBV9, with D uncertain. There are 14 residues in the CDR3. Germline V gene sequence: CDR1 SGDLS, CDR2 YYNGEE. V shed 5 bases and J shed 1 base, with 9 bases lying between them. In DNA form, the CDR3 reads TGTGCCAGCAGAGACAACAGGAACACCGGGGAGCTGTTTTTT. Translated: CASRDNRNTGELFF.

V and J are TRBV14 and TRBJ2-2; TRBD2 matches at 9 bases. The CDR3 has 15 amino acids. Germline assignment: CDR1 SGHDN and CDR2 FVKESK. After removal of 3 bases from V and 3 bases from J, the junction contained 2 bases not matched to a gene. For the CDR3, the DNA is TGTGCCAGCAGCCATCTAGCGGGGCACACCGGGGAGCTGTTTTTT. Protein product: CASSHLAGHTGELFF.

This clone was seen a single time. The chain carries TRBV5-1 and TRBJ2-5, with TRBD2 identical over 16 bases. J gave up 5 bases and V 4 bases, and 8 bases lay outside the gene matches. CDR1 is SGHRS, CDR2 YFSETQ, per germline. The CDR3 covers 17 residues. The CDR3 protein is CASSRQGLAGGYETQYF. CDR3 in DNA: TGCGCCAGCAGCCGCCAGGGACTAGCGGGAGGGTACGAGACCCAGTACTTC.

The chain carries TRBV5-1 and TRBJ2-1, with unresolved D. The CDR3 sequence is 12 residues long. Germline CDR1 is SGHRS and CDR2 is YFSETQ. V gave up 0 bases and J gave up 7 bases, with 5 bases separating them. The CDR3 DNA reads as TGCGCCAGCAGCTTGGCCGGGAATGAGCAGTTCTTC. Residues: CASSLAGNEQFF.

This chain connects TRBV9 to TRBJ1-1; D unclear. The CDR3 sequence is 13 residues long. CDR1 is SGDLS and CDR2 is YYNGEE in the germline V gene. Trimming pared 1 base from V and 0 bases from J, leaving 4 bases between. CDR3 coding DNA: TGTGCCAGCAGCGTATATCTGAACACTGAAGCTTTCTTT. Amino acid sequence: CASSVYLNTEAFF.

The chain links TRBV5-1 to TRBJ2-5; 10 bases match TRBD2. J gave up 3 bases and V 6 bases, and 5 bases lay outside the gene matches. CDR3 length equals 14 residues. Germline CDR1 and CDR2: SGHRS and YFSETQ. The CDR3 sequence: CASTPLAGEETQYF. CDR3 bases: TGCGCCAGCACTCCTCTAGCGGGAGAAGAGACCCAGTACTTC.

The CDR3 region has the DNA TGTGCCAGCAGACCCGGGACAGGGTATCAGCCCCAGCATTTT. Its protein product is CASRPGTGYQPQHF. The genes are TRBV27 and TRBJ1-5, with 9 bases matching TRBD1. Germline V gene lookup returns CDR1 MNHEY and CDR2 SMNVEV (reference sequence). Trimming removed 6 bases from V and 5 bases from J; junction bases left unmatched: 5. The CDR3 extends over 14 amino acids.

The chain employs TRBV12-3 or TRBV12-4 and TRBJ1-3; tentative D call: TRBD1 (5 bases). The CDR3 is 13 residues long. V was clipped by 1 base and J by 4 bases, with 5 bases between them. The chain's CDR3 is CASSLGTGNTIYF. The CDR3 bases are TGTGCCAGCAGTTTAGGGACAGGAAACACCATATATTTT.

This clone was recorded a few times. The J gene is TRBJ2-7, the V gene TRBV13; 9 bases fit TRBD2. The CDR3 loop spans 15 amino acids. Germline-derived CDR1 and CDR2 are PRHDT and FYEKMQ (reference sequence). V shed 0 bases and J 7 bases; nucleotides not matched to a gene: 7. The CDR3 here is CASSLGVAGADEQYF. The CDR3 DNA is TGTGCCAGCAGCTTAGGGGTAGCGGGAGCAGATGAGCAGTACTTC.

The J gene is TRBJ2-5, the V gene TRBV7-3; 14 bases are shared with TRBD2. V was pared by 5 bases and J by 4 bases, with 3 bases of the junction left unmatched. Germline V CDR1 and CDR2: SGHTA, FQGTGA. There are 15 residues in the CDR3. CDR3 DNA: TGTGCCAGCAGCAAAGGGACTAGCGGGGGAGAGACCCAGTACTTC. Its protein product is CASSKGTSGGETQYF. Full variable domain (missing parts from reference TRBV7-3 and TRBJ2-5): GAGVSQTPSNKVTEKGKYVELRCDPISGHTALYWYRQSLGQGPEFLIYFQGTGAADDSGLPNDRFFAVRPEGSVSTLKIQRTERGDSAVYLCASSKGTSGGETQYFGPGTRLLVL.

J is TRBJ2-2 and V is TRBV3-1 (or the pseudogene TRBV3-2); D not resolved. The ends were cut back, 3 bases at V and 7 bases at J, with 18 bases in the middle. This CDR3 region has 16 residues. CDR1 is LGHDT, CDR2 YNNKEL, per germline (reference sequence). In DNA, the CDR3 is TGTGCCAGCAGCCAGGCGAGGTTGCAAAGGCTCGGGGAGCTGTTTTTT. This gives the protein CASSQARLQRLGELFF.

This clone has a handful of counts. This chain uses TRBV30 with TRBJ1-6; D gene unclear. V lost 1 base and J 9 bases, leaving 7 bases between the germline ends. CDR1 and CDR2 from the germline V gene are GTSNPN and SVGIG (reference sequence). The CDR3 extends over 12 amino acids. Here the CDR3 DNA reads TGTGCCTGGAGTGATGAGGGTTCACCCCTCCACTTT. The encoded protein is CAWSDEGSPLHF.

As DNA, the CDR3 is TGCAGCGTTGCCACTAGCGGGAGAAATGGGGAGCTGTTTTTT. Its translation: CSVATSGRNGELFF. The chain combines TRBV29-1 with TRBJ2-2; 11 bases agree with TRBD2. After removal of 4 bases from V and 8 bases from J, the junction contained 6 bases not matched to a gene. This CDR3 contains 14 residues. Germline-derived CDR1 and CDR2 are SQVTM and ANQGSEA.

J is TRBJ1-1 and V is TRBV12-3 or TRBV12-4, with D perhaps matching TRBD1 (6 bases). V was clipped by 4 bases and J by 10 bases, with 16 bases between them. The CDR3 has 13 residues. As DNA, the CDR3 is TGTGCCAGCAGTTCCGGACAGAGAACCGGAGCTTTCTTT. This gives the protein CASSSGQRTGAFF.

The chain combines TRBV13 with TRBJ2-3; TRBD1 agrees at 7 bases. Germline V gives CDR1 PRHDT, CDR2 FYEKMQ (reference sequence). V was clipped by 4 bases and J by 2 bases; unmatched bases: 15. The CDR3 extends over 18 amino acids. As DNA, the CDR3 is TGTGCCAGCAGCTCCATATCCCCGGGACAGCTCCTCACAGATACGCAGTATTTT. Its protein product is CASSSISPGQLLTDTQYF.

The chain is built from TRBV29-1 and TRBJ1-5; D unresolved. V lost 4 bases to trimming and J lost 0 bases, with 7 bases between them. From germline, CDR1 is SQVTM and CDR2 ANQGSEA. The CDR3 totals 13 residues. CDR3 coding DNA: TGCAGCGTTGCGGTATATAGCAATCAGCCCCAGCATTTT. It specifies CSVAVYSNQPQHF.

The chain joins TRBV7-9 to TRBJ1-2, with a tentative D call TRBD1 (6 bases). CDR3 length equals 14 residues. CDR1 SEHNR and CDR2 FQNEAQ come from the germline V gene (reference sequence). Trimming left V 0 bases short and J 7 bases short, with 12 bases between. The CDR3 reads CASSLADRVSGYTF. CDR3 DNA: TGTGCCAGCAGCTTAGCGGACAGAGTGAGTGGCTACACCTTC. Complete variable domain (other parts from reference TRBV7-9 and TRBJ1-2): DTGVSQNPRHKITKRGQNVTFRCDPISEHNRLYWYRQTLGQGPEFLTYFQNEAQLEKSRLLSDRFSAERPKGSFSTLEIQRTEQGDSAMYLCASSLADRVSGYTFGSGTRLTVV.

This chain connects TRBV4-2 to TRBJ2-2; weak D call: TRBD1 (5 bases). Germline loops: CDR1 LGHNA, CDR2 YNFKEQ. Between the trimmed V and J ends, which lost 1 base and 4 bases, there was a span of 16 bases. The CDR3 length is 17 residues. This chain's CDR3 is CASSQVPSGRGTGELFF. The CDR3 DNA reads as TGTGCCAGCAGCCAAGTCCCCTCCGGTAGGGGCACCGGGGAGCTGTTTTTT.

The genes are TRBV6-5 and TRBJ1-1; 10 positions agree with TRBD1. This CDR3 contains 15 residues. The ends lost 2 bases at V and 3 bases at J; junction bases unmatched: 3. The germline gives CDR1 MNHEY, CDR2 SVGAGI. The CDR3: CASSYRGTGDTEAFF. The DNA of the CDR3 is TGTGCCAGCAGTTACAGAGGGACAGGGGACACTGAAGCTTTCTTT.

The chain is built from TRBV2 and TRBJ2-5; D is uncertain. The CDR3 has 12 amino acids. V gave up 5 bases and J gave up 1 base, with 5 bases separating them. Per germline, CDR1 SNHLY and CDR2 FYNNEI. The CDR3 bases are TGTGCCAGCAGTCCCAGCCAAGAGACCCAGTACTTC. Protein sequence: CASSPSQETQYF.

The chain joins TRBV9 to TRBJ2-1, with D uncertain. From germline, CDR1 is SGDLS and CDR2 YYNGEE. The CDR3 is 16 amino acids. Trimming took 4 bases from V and 3 from J, leaving 17 bases between them. The CDR3 DNA follows: TGTGCCAGCAGCCCGTATGTTGCCGGTGGCTACAATGAGCAGTTCTTC. It codes for CASSPYVAGGYNEQFF.

The V and J genes are TRBV29-1 and TRBJ2-2; 12 nucleotides match TRBD2. J was trimmed by 5 bases and V by 0 bases; bases with no gene match: 7. CDR1 is SQVTM, CDR2 ANQGSEA, per germline. This CDR3 has 17 amino acids. The CDR3 reads CSVEDRASGRETGELFF. In DNA, the CDR3 is TGCAGCGTTGAAGATCGGGCTAGCGGGAGGGAAACCGGGGAGCTGTTTTTT.

The chain links TRBV20-1 to TRBJ2-3; D is ambiguous. The CDR3 has 11 residues. Trimming cost V 6 bases and J 6 bases, with 10 bases left between them. The V gene's germline CDR1 is DFQATT and CDR2 SNEGSKA (reference sequence). This CDR3 is CSAPVLDTQYF. The CDR3 DNA is TGCAGTGCCCCCGTATTGGATACGCAGTATTTT.

This chain uses TRBV12-2 with TRBJ2-2; the D call TRBD2 from the table was never checked on the DNA. TRBV12-2 is a listed pseudogene. The CDR3 covers 15 residues. DNA of the CDR3: TGTGCAAGTCGCTTAGACTCGCCGAACACCGGGGAGCTGTTTTTT. The encoded protein is CASRLDSPNTGELFF.

V and J are TRBV11-3 and TRBJ2-7, with TRBD2 identical over 8 bases. Germline-derived CDR1 and CDR2 are SGHNT and YENEEA. J was trimmed by 12 bases and V by 5 bases; bases with no gene match: 6. The CDR3 loop spans 11 amino acids. In nucleotides, the CDR3 is TGTGCCAGCAGCCCGGGAGGGGTCGGGTACTTC. It encodes CASSPGGVGYF.